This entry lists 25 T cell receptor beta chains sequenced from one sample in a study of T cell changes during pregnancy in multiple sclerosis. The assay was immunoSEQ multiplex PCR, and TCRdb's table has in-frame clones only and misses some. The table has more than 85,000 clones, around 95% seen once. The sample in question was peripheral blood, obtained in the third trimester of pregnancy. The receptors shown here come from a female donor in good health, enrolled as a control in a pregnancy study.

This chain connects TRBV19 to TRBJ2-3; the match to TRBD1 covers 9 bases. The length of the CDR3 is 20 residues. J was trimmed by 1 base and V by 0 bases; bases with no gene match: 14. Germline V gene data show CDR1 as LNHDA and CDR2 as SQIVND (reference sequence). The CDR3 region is CASSIDGVNRGLMRTDTQYF. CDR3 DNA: TGTGCCAGTAGTATAGATGGGGTTAACAGGGGGCTGATGCGCACAGATACGCAGTATTTT. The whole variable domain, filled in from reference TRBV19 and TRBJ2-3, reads DGGITQSPKYLFRKEGQNVTLSCEQNLNHDAMYWYRQDPGQGLRLIYYSQIVNDFQKGDIAEGYSVSREKKESFPLTVTSAQKNPTAFYLCASSIDGVNRGLMRTDTQYFGPGTRLTVL.

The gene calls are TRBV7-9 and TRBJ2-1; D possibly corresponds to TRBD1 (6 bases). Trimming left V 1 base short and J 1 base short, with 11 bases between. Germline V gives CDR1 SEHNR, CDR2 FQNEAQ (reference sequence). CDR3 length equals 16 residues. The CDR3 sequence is CASSLGTAVSYNEQFF. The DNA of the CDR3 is TGTGCCAGCAGCTTAGGGACAGCGGTATCCTACAATGAGCAGTTCTTC.

In DNA form, the CDR3 reads TGTGCCAGCCGGAGGGATTTAGGGATGAACACTGAAGCTTTCTTT. As protein: CASRRDLGMNTEAFF. The chain employs TRBV6-5 and TRBJ1-1; no clear D gene. The CDR3 spans 15 residues. CDR1 and CDR2 (germline): MNHEY, SVGAGI. V shed 8 bases and J shed 0 bases, with 16 bases lying between them.

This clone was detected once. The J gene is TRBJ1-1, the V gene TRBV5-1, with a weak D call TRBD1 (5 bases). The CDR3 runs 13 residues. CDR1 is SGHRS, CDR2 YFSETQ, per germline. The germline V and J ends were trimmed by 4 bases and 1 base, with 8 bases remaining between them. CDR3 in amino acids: CASSRDWNTEAFF. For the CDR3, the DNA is TGCGCCAGCAGCAGGGACTGGAACACTGAAGCTTTCTTT.

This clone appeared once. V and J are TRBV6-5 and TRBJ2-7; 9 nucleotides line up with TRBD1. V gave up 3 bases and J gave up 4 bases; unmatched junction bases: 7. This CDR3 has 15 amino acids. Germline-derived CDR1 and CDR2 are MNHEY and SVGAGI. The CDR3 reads CASSYRGQGGYEQYF. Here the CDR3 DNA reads TGTGCCAGCAGTTATAGGGGACAGGGCGGGTACGAGCAGTACTTC.

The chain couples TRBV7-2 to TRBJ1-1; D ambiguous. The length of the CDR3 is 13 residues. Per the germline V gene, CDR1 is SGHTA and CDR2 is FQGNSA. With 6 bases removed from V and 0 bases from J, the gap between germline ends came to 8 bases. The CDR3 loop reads CASSGRMNTEAFF. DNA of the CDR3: TGTGCCAGCAGTGGCAGGATGAACACTGAAGCTTTCTTT.

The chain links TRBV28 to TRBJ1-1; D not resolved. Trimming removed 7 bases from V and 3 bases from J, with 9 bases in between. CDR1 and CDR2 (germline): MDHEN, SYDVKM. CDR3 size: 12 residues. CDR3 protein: CASTPLDTEAFF. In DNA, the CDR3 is TGTGCCAGCACCCCTTTAGACACTGAAGCTTTCTTT.

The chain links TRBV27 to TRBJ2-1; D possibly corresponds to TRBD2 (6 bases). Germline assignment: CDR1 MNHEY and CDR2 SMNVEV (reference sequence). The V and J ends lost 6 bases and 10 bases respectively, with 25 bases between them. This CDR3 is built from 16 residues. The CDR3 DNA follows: TGTGCCAGCAGCACCATGGGAGGACTCCCCACCCGCGAGCAGTTCTTC. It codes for CASSTMGGLPTREQFF.

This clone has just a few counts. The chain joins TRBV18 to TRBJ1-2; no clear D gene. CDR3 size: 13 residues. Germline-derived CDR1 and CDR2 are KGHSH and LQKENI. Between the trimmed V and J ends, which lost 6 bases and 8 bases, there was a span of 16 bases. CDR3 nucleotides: TGTGCCAGCTCCCGACGTAGCGGGGAAGGCTACACCTTC. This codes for CASSRRSGEGYTF.

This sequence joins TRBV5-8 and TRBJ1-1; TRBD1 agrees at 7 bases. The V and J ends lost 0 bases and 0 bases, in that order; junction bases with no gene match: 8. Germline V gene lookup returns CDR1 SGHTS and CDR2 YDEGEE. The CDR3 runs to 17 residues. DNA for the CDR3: TGTGCCAGCAGCTTGGGGACAGGAGCAGTAATGAACACTGAAGCTTTCTTT. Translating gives CASSLGTGAVMNTEAFF.

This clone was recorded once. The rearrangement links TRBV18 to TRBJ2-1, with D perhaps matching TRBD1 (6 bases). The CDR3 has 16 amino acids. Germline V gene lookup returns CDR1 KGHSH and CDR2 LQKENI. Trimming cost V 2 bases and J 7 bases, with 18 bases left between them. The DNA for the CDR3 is TGTGCCAGCTCACCATACACGGCAGGGGCTATGAATGAGCAGTTCTTC. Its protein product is CASSPYTAGAMNEQFF.

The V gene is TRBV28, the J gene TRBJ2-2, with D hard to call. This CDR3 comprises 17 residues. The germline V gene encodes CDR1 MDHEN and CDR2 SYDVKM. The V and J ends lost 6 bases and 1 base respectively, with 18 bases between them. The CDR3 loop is CASSPGWFKLNTGELFF. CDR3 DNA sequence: TGTGCCAGCAGCCCAGGCTGGTTTAAACTGAACACCGGGGAGCTGTTTTTT.

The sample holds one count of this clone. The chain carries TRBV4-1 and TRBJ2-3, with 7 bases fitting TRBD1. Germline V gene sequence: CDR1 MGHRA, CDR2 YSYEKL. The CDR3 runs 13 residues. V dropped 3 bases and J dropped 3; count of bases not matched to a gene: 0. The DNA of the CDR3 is TGCGCCAGCAGCCAGACAGGGACAGATACGCAGTATTTT. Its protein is CASSQTGTDTQYF.

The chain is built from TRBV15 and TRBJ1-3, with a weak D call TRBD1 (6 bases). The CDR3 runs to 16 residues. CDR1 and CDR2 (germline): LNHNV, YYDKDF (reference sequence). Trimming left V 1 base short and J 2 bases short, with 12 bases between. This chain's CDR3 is CATSRANRVAGNTIYF. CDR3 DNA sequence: TGTGCCACCAGCAGAGCAAACAGGGTGGCTGGAAACACCATATATTTT.

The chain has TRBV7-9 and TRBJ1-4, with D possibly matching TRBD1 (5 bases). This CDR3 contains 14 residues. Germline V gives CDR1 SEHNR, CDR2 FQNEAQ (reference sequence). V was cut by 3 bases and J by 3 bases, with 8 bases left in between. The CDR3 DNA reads TGTGCCAGCAGCTTCGGGGGGGCTAATGAAAAACTGTTTTTT. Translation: CASSFGGANEKLFF. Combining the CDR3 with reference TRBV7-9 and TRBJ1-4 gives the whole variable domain DTGVSQNPRHKITKRGQNVTFRCDPISEHNRLYWYRQTLGQGPEFLTYFQNEAQLEKSRLLSDRFSAERPKGSFSTLEIQRTEQGDSAMYLCASSFGGANEKLFFGSGTQLSVL.

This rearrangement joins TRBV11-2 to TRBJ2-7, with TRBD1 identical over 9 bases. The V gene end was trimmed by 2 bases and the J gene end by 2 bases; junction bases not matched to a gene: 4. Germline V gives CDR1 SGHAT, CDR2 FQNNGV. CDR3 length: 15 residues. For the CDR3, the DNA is TGTGCCAGCAGCTTATTTCGGACAGGGGCCTACGAGCAGTACTTC. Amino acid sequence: CASSLFRTGAYEQYF.

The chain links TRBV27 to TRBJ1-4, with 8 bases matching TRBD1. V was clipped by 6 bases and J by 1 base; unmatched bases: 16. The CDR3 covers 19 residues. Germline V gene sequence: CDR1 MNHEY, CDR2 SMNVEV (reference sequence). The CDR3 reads CASSSIDWTGILTNEKLFF. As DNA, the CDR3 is TGTGCCAGCAGCTCGATCGACTGGACAGGGATATTAACTAATGAAAAACTGTTTTTT.

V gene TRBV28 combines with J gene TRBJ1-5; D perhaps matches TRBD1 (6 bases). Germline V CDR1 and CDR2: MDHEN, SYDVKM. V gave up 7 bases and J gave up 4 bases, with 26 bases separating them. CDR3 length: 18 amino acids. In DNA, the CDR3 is TGTGCCAGCACCCCCACGGGCAGGGGTCGTTCGACTAATCAGCCCCAGCATTTT. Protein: CASTPTGRGRSTNQPQHF.

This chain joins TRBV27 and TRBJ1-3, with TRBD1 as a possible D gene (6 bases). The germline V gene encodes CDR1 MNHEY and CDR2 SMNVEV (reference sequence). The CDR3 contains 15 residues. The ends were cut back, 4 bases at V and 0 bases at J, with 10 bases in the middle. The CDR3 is CASSSAGASGNTIYF. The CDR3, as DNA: TGTGCCAGCAGTTCTGCAGGGGCCTCTGGAAACACCATATATTTT.

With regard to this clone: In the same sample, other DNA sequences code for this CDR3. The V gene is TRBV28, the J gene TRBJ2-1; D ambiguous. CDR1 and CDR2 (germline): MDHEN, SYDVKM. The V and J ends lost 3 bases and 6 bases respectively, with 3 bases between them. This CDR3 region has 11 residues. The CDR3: CASSFSNEQFF. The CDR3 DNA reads TGTGCCAGCAGTTTTAGCAATGAGCAGTTCTTC.

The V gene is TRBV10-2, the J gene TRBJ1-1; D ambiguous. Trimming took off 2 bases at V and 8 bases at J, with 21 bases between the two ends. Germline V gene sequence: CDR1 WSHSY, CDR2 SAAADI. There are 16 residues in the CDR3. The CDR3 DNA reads TGCGCCAGCAGTGAGGGGCCGTGGCAGTGGAATTACGAAGCTTTCTTT. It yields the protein CASSEGPWQWNYEAFF.

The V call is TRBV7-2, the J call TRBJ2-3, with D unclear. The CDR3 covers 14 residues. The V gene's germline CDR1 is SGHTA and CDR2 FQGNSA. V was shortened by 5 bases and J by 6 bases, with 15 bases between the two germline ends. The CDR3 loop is CASSPGSIGDTQYF. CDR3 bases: TGTGCCAGCAGCCCCGGCTCAATCGGGGATACGCAGTATTTT. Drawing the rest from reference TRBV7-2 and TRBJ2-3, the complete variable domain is GAGVSQSPSNKVTEKGKDVELRCDPISGHTALYWYRQSLGQGLEFLIYFQGNSAPDKSGLPSDRFSAERTGGSVSTLTIQRTQQEDSAVYLCASSPGSIGDTQYFGPGTRLTVL.

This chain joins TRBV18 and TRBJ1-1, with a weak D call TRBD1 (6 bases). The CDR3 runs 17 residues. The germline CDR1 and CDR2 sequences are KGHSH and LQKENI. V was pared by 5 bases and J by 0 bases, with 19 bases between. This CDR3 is CASSSPPWTDLNTEAFF. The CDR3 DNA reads TGTGCCAGCTCATCGCCCCCTTGGACAGACTTGAACACTGAAGCTTTCTTT.

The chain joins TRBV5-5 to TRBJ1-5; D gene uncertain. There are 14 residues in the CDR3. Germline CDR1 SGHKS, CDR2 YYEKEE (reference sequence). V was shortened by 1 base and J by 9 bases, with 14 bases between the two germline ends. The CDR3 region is CASSLKQYQWPQHF. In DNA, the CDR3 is TGTGCCAGCAGCTTGAAACAGTATCAGTGGCCCCAGCATTTT.

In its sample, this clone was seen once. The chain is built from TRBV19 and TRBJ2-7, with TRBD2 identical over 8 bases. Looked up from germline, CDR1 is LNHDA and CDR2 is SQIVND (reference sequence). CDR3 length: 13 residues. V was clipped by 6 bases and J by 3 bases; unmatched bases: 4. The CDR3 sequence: CASSIAGGYEQYF. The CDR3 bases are TGTGCCAGTAGCATTGCGGGAGGCTACGAGCAGTACTTC.